This TCR beta chain was observed in a study of blood T cells in healthy people across ages. In this sample, this clonotype turned up many times. Through a sample-barcoded 5' primer and a J-beta primer mix, a second PCR was run for about 6 to 11 cycles. MiXCR, applied by TCRdb to the 5' RACE reads, yields one record per CDR3 protein. The sample has about 930,000 distinct CDR3 sequences, 25% to 35% seen once; the top ten hold about a tenth. Germline values: CDR1 ENHRY, CDR2 SYGVKD. This CDR3 has 14 amino acids. V was clipped by 3 bases and J by 7 bases; unmatched bases: 3. The same sample was also used in a study of T cells of mothers and their children.

The sequencing sample was made of blood. This chain joins TRBV10-3 and TRBJ1-2; 12 nucleotides match TRBD1. The receptor comes from a woman aged 40 to 49 in good health. Written as DNA, the CDR3 is TGTGCCATCAGTGAAGGGACAGGGGGCTTTGGCTACACCTTC. As protein: CAISEGTGGFGYTF.